This entry lists 7 T cell receptor beta chains sequenced from one sample in a study of T cell clonality in common variable immunodeficiency. The assay was immunoSEQ multiplex PCR, and TCRdb's table has in-frame clones only and misses some. The record shows fewer than 60,000 clones for this sample, with no singletons present. Sequencing was done on a sample of peripheral blood mononuclear cells. The receptors were gathered from a person aged 18 to 69 in good health.

The table lists this clone with a few counts. The CDR3 protein is CASSIVPRDRAGTEAFF. The sequenced part of the CDR3 DNA is TGTGCCAGTAGTATAGTGCCGCGGGACAGGGCTGGGACTGAA. The V call is TRBV19, the J call TRBJ1-1, with 9 bases aligning to TRBD1. The read terminates 3 residues before the CDR3 end, so the remaining end is supplied by the germline J gene. This CDR3 contains 17 residues. Germline V gives CDR1 LNHDA, CDR2 SQIVND (reference sequence). With V trimmed by 1 base and J by 5 bases, 11 bases remained unmatched.

This clone was observed at least ten times. The read terminates 3 residues before the CDR3 end, so the remaining end is supplied by the germline J gene. This rearrangement joins TRBV18 to TRBJ1-4; the match to TRBD1 covers 8 bases. Looked up from germline, CDR1 is KGHSH and CDR2 is LQKENI. This CDR3 is built from 17 residues. Losses at the gene ends were 2 bases for V and 5 bases for J; bases not matched to a gene: 10. Partial CDR3 DNA: TGTGCCAGCTCACCATTTGGTTTGGGACAGGTGAATGAAAAA. Its protein is CASSPFGLGQVNEK. The CDR3, in full, reads CASSPFGLGQVNEKLFF.

This clone has at least ten counts. The CDR3 end is not reached by the read, which stops 3 residues before it; the germline J gene fills it in. J is TRBJ2-1 and V is TRBV19; 11 positions match TRBD2. The J segment lost 6 bases and the V segment lost 4 bases, leaving 5 bases of the junction unmatched. The CDR3 is made up of 15 amino acids. Per the germline V gene, CDR1 is LNHDA and CDR2 is SQIVND (reference sequence). The CDR3 sequence: CASSRAGLAANEQFF. The sequenced part of the CDR3 DNA is TGTGCCAGTAGTAGGGCGGGACTAGCGGCCAATGAG.

Regarding this clone: The CDR3 goes on 3 residues after the read ends, and that part is filled in from the germline J gene. This chain links TRBV5-1 with TRBJ1-5, with 10 bases fitting TRBD1. The V and J ends lost 7 bases and 4 bases, in that order; junction bases with no gene match: 8. This CDR3 contains 15 residues. CDR1 is SGHRS and CDR2 is YFSETQ in the germline V gene. CDR3 DNA (partial): TGCGCCAGCCGCTCGGGACAGGGGCGGAATCAGCCC. Amino acids: CASRSGQGRNQP. The entire CDR3 sequence reads CASRSGQGRNQPQHF.

Regarding this clone: Sequence at one end of the junction differs from germline and may be a read error. With the read ending 3 residues before the CDR3 end, the germline J gene is used to fill in that end. The identical CDR3 is also encoded by other nucleotide sequences in the sample. This chain uses TRBV30 with TRBJ1-3, with a tentative D call TRBD1 (5 bases). Germline CDR1 reads GTSNPN; CDR2 reads SVGIG (reference sequence). The CDR3 has 14 residues. The CDR3 here is CAWIQGSSGNTIYF. The part of the CDR3 DNA that was read is TGTGCCTGGATCCAGGGTAGCTCTGGAAATACC.

This clone was seen repeatedly, ten times or more. The read terminates 3 residues before the CDR3 end, so the remaining end is supplied by the germline J gene. The chain uses TRBV18 and TRBJ2-1; TRBD2 matches 11 bases. Germline V CDR1 and CDR2: KGHSH, LQKENI. V lost 5 bases, J lost 6 bases, and 12 bases stayed unmatched. CDR3 length: 17 residues. Incomplete CDR3 DNA: TGTGCCAGCTCAGCCGGCTCTCTTAGCGGGAGGGTCAATGAG. The encoded protein is CASSAGSLSGRVNE. The entire CDR3 reads CASSAGSLSGRVNEQFF.

This clone was found many times. The read is 3 residues too short to cover the CDR3 end, so that end is filled in from the germline J gene. This chain uses TRBV7-9 with TRBJ1-2; possible D gene TRBD1, 6 bases. Germline V gene sequence: CDR1 SEHNR, CDR2 FQNEAQ (reference sequence). The CDR3 has 14 residues. Trimming pared 3 bases from V and 6 bases from J, leaving 14 bases between. CDR3 in amino acids: CASSFAKGENGYTF. The sequenced CDR3 bases are TGTGCCAGCAGCTTTGCTAAGGGGGAGAATGGC.